The 7 T cell receptor beta chains presented below share a single source sample, sequenced in a study of T-cell memory formation after mild COVID-19. TCRdb recomputed calls from the 5' RACE reads with MiXCR, one row per CDR3 protein. The sample carries 120,000 to 150,000 distinct CDR3 sequences, roughly 13% recorded once. The source material was PBMCs or a T cell subset sorted from them (not recorded which). The receptors were sampled from an adult woman who had mild COVID-19 (a few samples of this study predate the infection). Cell type and time point are not known.

The V and J genes are TRBV12-3 or TRBV12-4 and TRBJ2-2, with 8 bases that match TRBD2. The V and J ends lost 4 bases and 7 bases, in that order; junction bases with no gene match: 8. The CDR3 loop spans 15 amino acids. Here the CDR3 reads CASSSPGLAVGELFF. The CDR3 coding sequence is TGTGCCAGCAGTTCCCCCGGACTAGCAGTCGGGGAGCTGTTTTTT.

On this clonotype: One junction end disagrees with the germline gene, perhaps due to a read error. The rearrangement links TRBV9 to TRBJ2-1; 8 nucleotides align to TRBD2. The germline V gene encodes CDR1 SGDLS and CDR2 YYNGEE. The CDR3 contains 15 residues. CDR3 loop: CASSQALAAYTEQFF. The DNA of the CDR3 is TGTGCCAGCAGCCAAGCACTAGCGGCCTACACTGAGCAGTTCTTC. The variable domain in full, with the rest retrieved from reference TRBV9 and TRBJ2-1, is DSGVTQTPKHLITATGQRVTLRCSPRSGDLSVYWYQQSLDQGLQFLIQYYNGEERAKGNILERFSAQQFPDLHSELNLSSLELGDSALYFCASSQALAAYTEQFFGPGTRLTVL.

This clonotype was observed at least ten times. The CDR3 region is CASSIQETQYF. The CDR3 DNA reads as TGTGCCAGTAGTATCCAGGAGACCCAGTACTTC. This sequence joins TRBV19 and TRBJ2-5; D uncertain. Germline V gives CDR1 LNHDA, CDR2 SQIVND (reference sequence). The V end lost 3 bases, the J end lost 5 bases, and 4 bases lay between the germline ends. The CDR3 loop spans 11 amino acids.

This clonotype has only a few counts. V is TRBV5-1 and J is TRBJ2-1; the D gene is possibly TRBD1 (5 bases). The CDR3 has 15 residues. Between the trimmed V and J ends, which lost 0 bases and 5 bases, there was a span of 12 bases. Per germline, CDR1 SGHRS and CDR2 YFSETQ. This chain's CDR3 is CASSLATDRHNEQFF. As DNA, the CDR3 is TGCGCCAGCAGCTTGGCGACCGACAGACACAATGAGCAGTTCTTC. The full variable domain, its missing parts supplied by reference TRBV5-1 and TRBJ2-1, is KAGVTQTPRYLIKTRGQQVTLSCSPISGHRSVSWYQQTPGQGLQFLFEYFSETQRNKGNFPGRFSGRQFSNSRSEMNVSTLELGDSALYLCASSLATDRHNEQFFGPGTRLTVL.

This clonotype was found a few times. The V gene is TRBV19, the J gene TRBJ2-5; 12 bases map to TRBD2. Germline V gives CDR1 LNHDA, CDR2 SQIVND (reference sequence). V shed 3 bases, J shed 4 bases, and the junction held 6 bases outside the gene matches. There are 16 residues in the CDR3. CDR3 bases: TGTGCCAGTAGTATTGGACTAGCGGGGAATATAGAGACCCAGTACTTC. The encoded protein is CASSIGLAGNIETQYF.

The V call is TRBV10-3, the J call TRBJ2-3, with D possibly being TRBD2 (6 bases). Trimming removed 6 bases at V and 3 bases at J, with 13 bases between. The CDR3 totals 14 residues. CDR1 and CDR2 from the germline V gene are ENHRY and SYGVKD. Here the CDR3 DNA reads TGTGCCATCAGCGCTCGGGACTTGACAGATACGCAGTATTTT. Protein: CAISARDLTDTQYF.

The J gene is TRBJ1-2, the V gene TRBV9; D is uncertain. The CDR3 has 13 amino acids. From germline, CDR1 is SGDLS and CDR2 YYNGEE. Trimming pared 3 bases from V and 3 bases from J, leaving 9 bases between. CDR3 nucleotide sequence: TGTGCCAGCAGCGCCGGACGGGACTATGGCTACACCTTC. Translation gives CASSAGRDYGYTF.